This T cell receptor beta chain was sequenced for a study of T cell changes during pregnancy in multiple sclerosis. The germline V gene encodes CDR1 MNHEY and CDR2 SMNVEV (reference sequence). This CDR3 is 14 amino acids long. The V and J ends lost 6 bases and 2 bases respectively, with 13 bases between them. This table comes from immunoSEQ multiplex PCR, and its TCRdb copy is limited to in-frame clones, with some not included. The sample carries about 32,000 clones, approximately 90% recorded once. The sample was CD8+ T cells from peripheral blood mononuclear cells, taken in the third trimester of pregnancy. This sequence joins TRBV27 and TRBJ2-5; possibly TRBD2 for D (6 bases). This TCR was recovered from a female donor with multiple sclerosis, enrolled in a pregnancy study. CDR3: CASSSGDLQETQYF. The CDR3 bases are TGTGCCAGCAGCTCCGGGGACTTACAAGAGACCCAGTACTTC.